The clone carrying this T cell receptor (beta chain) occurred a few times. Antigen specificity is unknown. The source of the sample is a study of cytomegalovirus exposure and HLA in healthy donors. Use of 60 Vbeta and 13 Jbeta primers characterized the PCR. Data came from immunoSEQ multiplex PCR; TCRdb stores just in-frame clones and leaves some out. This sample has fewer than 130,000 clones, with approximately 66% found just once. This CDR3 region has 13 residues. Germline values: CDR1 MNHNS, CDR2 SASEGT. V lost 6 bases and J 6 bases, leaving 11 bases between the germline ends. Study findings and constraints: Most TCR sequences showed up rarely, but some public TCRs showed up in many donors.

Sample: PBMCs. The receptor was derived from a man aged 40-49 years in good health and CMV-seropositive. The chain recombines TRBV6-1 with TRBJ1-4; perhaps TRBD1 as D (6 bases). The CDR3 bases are TGTGCCAGCAGGAGGGCAGGGGATGAAAAACTGTTTTTT. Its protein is CASRRAGDEKLFF.